This entry describes one TCR beta chain. The read terminates 3 residues ahead of where the CDR3 ends, so the germline J gene completes it. This CDR3 is 16 amino acids long. Trimming took off 1 base at V and 2 bases at J, with 9 bases between the two ends. Germline V lookup: CDR1 SNHLY, CDR2 FYNNEI. These data come from a study of T cells in women clearing cervical HPV infection. Clones were sequenced by immunoSEQ multiplex PCR, and TCRdb holds only the in-frame ones, with some missing. Listed are 30,000 to 45,000 clones; 6.4% falls within the top ten. This TCR derives from a woman aged 18 to 69 with a cervical HPV16 infection that either progressed to CIN3+ or cleared (not recorded which). Sequences were obtained from blood buffy coat. The V call is TRBV2, the J call TRBJ2-6; TRBD1 is a possible D gene (6 bases). The CDR3 spells CASSEDRATGANVLTF. CDR3 bases read: TGTGCCAGCAGTGAAGACAGGGCGACTGGGGCCAACGTC.